These 21 T cell receptor beta chains share one sample of origin, sequenced in a study of radiotherapy plus CTLA-4 blockade in lung cancer. The method was immunoSEQ multiplex PCR; TCRdb's version includes in-frame clones alone and lacks a portion of them. The sample has about 110,000 clones; over 65% are singletons. The sample consisted of peripheral blood, taken from a patient treated with radiotherapy plus ipilimumab. These receptors were obtained from a human donor with non-small cell lung cancer that progressed on radiotherapy plus ipilimumab. Some clones in this sample may be carry-over from other donors' samples.

This chain connects TRBV7-6 to TRBJ2-7; possible D gene TRBD2, 6 bases. The CDR3 is 13 residues long. Germline values: CDR1 SGHVS, CDR2 FNYEAQ. The V end was cut by 1 base, the J end by 2 bases, with 6 bases between. The CDR3 region is CASSLGTTYEQYF. The CDR3 DNA follows: TGTGCCAGCAGCTTAGGGACTACCTACGAGCAGTACTTC.

The CDR3 spells CASKGLLNTGELFF. CDR3 sequence (DNA): TGTGCCAGCAAGGGACTCTTGAACACCGGGGAGCTGTTTTTT. The chain carries TRBV25-1 and TRBJ2-2; D perhaps matches TRBD2 (6 bases). V lost 7 bases and J lost 1, with 10 bases in between. This CDR3 spans 14 amino acids. CDR1 and CDR2 from the germline V gene are MGHDK and SYGVNS.

This clone showed up just once. The chain recombines TRBV2 with TRBJ2-7, with D possibly being TRBD1 (6 bases). Looked up from germline, CDR1 is SNHLY and CDR2 is FYNNEI. The CDR3 has 18 residues. V lost 4 bases to trimming and J lost 0 bases, with 22 bases between them. DNA for the CDR3: TGTGCCAGCAGTGGCTACAGTATCAGACAGGTCCTCTCCTACGAGCAGTACTTC. This encodes CASSGYSIRQVLSYEQYF.

The chain recombines TRBV2 with TRBJ1-1, with no clear D. V lost 5 bases, J lost 11 bases, and 12 bases lay in between. The CDR3 extends over 11 amino acids. Germline V CDR1 and CDR2: SNHLY, FYNNEI. The CDR3 sequence: CASSLGSGAFF. In DNA form, the CDR3 reads TGTGCCAGCAGTTTGGGTTCTGGCGCTTTCTTT.

The J gene is TRBJ1-2, the V gene TRBV12-5; 7 bases align to TRBD1. Germline V gene sequence: CDR1 LGHNT, CDR2 FRNRAP. The CDR3 runs 15 residues. The trim removed 1 base at V and 4 bases at J, leaving 6 bases unmatched. The CDR3 loop reads CASGLAQGVGYGYTF. The DNA of the CDR3 is TGTGCTAGTGGTTTGGCTCAGGGGGTAGGCTATGGCTACACCTTC.

This sequence joins TRBV2 and TRBJ2-3; tentatively, D is TRBD2 (5 bases). The CDR3 is 14 amino acids. The germline CDR1 and CDR2 sequences are SNHLY and FYNNEI. V lost 6 bases and J 0 bases, leaving 10 bases between the germline ends. The CDR3 sequence: CASRRTGSTDTQYF. In DNA, the CDR3 is TGTGCCAGCAGACGGACGGGAAGCACAGATACGCAGTATTTT.

To note about this clone: This CDR3 is also generated by other DNA sequences in the sample. V usage is TRBV10-3 and J usage is TRBJ1-1, with unresolved D. In germline, CDR1 is ENHRY, CDR2 SYGVKD. CDR3 size: 12 residues. Between the trimmed V and J ends, which lost 3 bases and 1 base, there was a span of 3 bases. Here the CDR3 reads CAISEGNTEAFF. The CDR3 DNA is TGTGCCATCAGTGAAGGGAACACTGAAGCTTTCTTT.

This chain uses TRBV6-6 with TRBJ2-3, with 9 bases lining up with TRBD1. This CDR3 spans 16 amino acids. The junction had 9 bases not matched to a gene; V was cut back by 3 bases and J by 5 bases. Germline V CDR1 and CDR2: MNHNY, SVGAGI (reference sequence). This CDR3 reads CASSYLPGQGGDTQYF. The CDR3 coding sequence is TGTGCCAGCAGTTATCTCCCGGGACAGGGAGGAGATACGCAGTATTTT.

The J gene is TRBJ1-1, the V gene TRBV7-2, with a tentative D call TRBD1 (5 bases). The germline V gene has CDR1 SGHTA and CDR2 FQGNSA. The V and J ends lost 3 bases and 4 bases respectively, with 15 bases between them. The length of the CDR3 is 15 residues. This chain's CDR3 is CASSFVFGGGTEAFF. In nucleotides, the CDR3 is TGTGCCAGCAGCTTCGTGTTCGGGGGTGGCACTGAAGCTTTCTTT.

This clone came up a few times. The V and J genes are TRBV28 and TRBJ1-5, with D hard to call. CDR3 length: 14 residues. CDR1 is MDHEN, CDR2 SYDVKM, per germline. Trimming took off 3 bases at V and 1 base at J, with 7 bases between the two ends. CDR3 sequence (DNA): TGTGCCAGCAGTTTCCCGGGCAGCAATCAGCCCCAGCATTTT. Amino acids: CASSFPGSNQPQHF. Drawing the rest from reference TRBV28 and TRBJ1-5, the complete variable domain is DVKVTQSSRYLVKRTGEKVFLECVQDMDHENMFWYRQDPGLGLRLIYFSYDVKMKEKGDIPEGYSVSREKKERFSLILESASTNQTSMYLCASSFPGSNQPQHFGDGTRLSIL.

This clone showed up just a few times. This rearrangement joins TRBV6-6 to TRBJ2-7, with 12 bases identical to TRBD2. The J segment lost 4 bases and the V segment lost 2 bases, leaving 0 bases of the junction unmatched. This CDR3 has 14 residues. Per the germline V gene, CDR1 is MNHNY and CDR2 is SVGAGI (reference sequence). The CDR3: CASSYGTSGYEQYF. CDR3 sequence (DNA): TGTGCCAGCAGTTACGGGACTAGCGGGTACGAGCAGTACTTC.

This clone occurred a few times. The V gene is TRBV4-1, the J gene TRBJ1-6; D gene uncertain. This CDR3 is 16 amino acids long. Trimming removed 0 bases from V and 4 bases from J, with 10 bases in between. Germline V gene sequence: CDR1 MGHRA, CDR2 YSYEKL. CDR3 sequence (DNA): TGCGCCAGCAGCCAAGATGAGGGAAGTTATAATTCACCCCTCCACTTT. It yields the protein CASSQDEGSYNSPLHF.

The chain recombines TRBV7-9 with TRBJ1-2; 9 nucleotides line up with TRBD1. V trimming: 4 bases; J trimming: 5 bases; junction bases outside the gene matches: 5. Germline CDR1 and CDR2: SEHNR and FQNEAQ (reference sequence). CDR3 length: 14 amino acids. The CDR3 loop is CASSSQGAQYGYTF. CDR3 DNA sequence: TGTGCCAGCAGCTCACAGGGGGCGCAGTATGGCTACACCTTC. Full variable domain (remainder filled in from reference TRBV7-9 and TRBJ1-2): DTGVSQNPRHKITKRGQNVTFRCDPISEHNRLYWYRQTLGQGPEFLTYFQNEAQLEKSRLLSDRFSAERPKGSFSTLEIQRTEQGDSAMYLCASSSQGAQYGYTFGSGTRLTVV.

The CDR3 DNA reads as TGTGCCAGCAGTGAACAGAGGGGGCTCTCACCCCTCCACTTT. Translating gives CASSEQRGLSPLHF. The chain has TRBV2 and TRBJ1-6, with TRBD1 matching 7 bases. This CDR3 has 14 residues. Trimming removed 2 bases from V and 10 bases from J; junction bases left unmatched: 5. Per the germline V gene, CDR1 is SNHLY and CDR2 is FYNNEI.

This sequence joins TRBV7-3 and TRBJ1-1; TRBD1 might be the D (5 bases). The V gene's germline CDR1 is SGHTA and CDR2 FQGTGA. The CDR3 is made up of 17 amino acids. The V end lost 2 bases, the J end lost 2 bases, and 18 bases lay between the germline ends. The CDR3 loop is CASSLYSDTGDNTEAFF. In DNA form, the CDR3 reads TGTGCCAGCAGCTTATACAGCGACACCGGGGACAACACTGAAGCTTTCTTT.

The chain links TRBV19 to TRBJ1-4; D unclear. This CDR3 has 14 amino acids. The germline V and J ends were trimmed by 5 bases and 8 bases, with 15 bases remaining between them. Germline CDR1 is LNHDA and CDR2 is SQIVND (reference sequence). The CDR3 DNA follows: TGTGCCAGTAGTGCATCAAGGCTGGGGGAAAAACTGTTTTTT. It is translated as CASSASRLGEKLFF.

V and J are TRBV6-5 and TRBJ1-4, with no clear D. The CDR3 totals 14 residues. Trimming shortened V by 6 bases and J by 3 bases, and 11 bases separated the two germline ends. The germline gives CDR1 MNHEY, CDR2 SVGAGI. CDR3 DNA: TGTGCCAGCAGCAATCATGGCCCTAATGAAAAACTGTTTTTT. Translated, it gives CASSNHGPNEKLFF.

The chain links TRBV27 to TRBJ2-3, with 12 bases aligning to TRBD2. The CDR3 spans 17 residues. Per germline, CDR1 MNHEY and CDR2 SMNVEV (reference sequence). Unmatched junction bases numbered 6, after V lost 5 bases and J lost 0 bases. The CDR3: CASSPDGTSGSTDTQYF. CDR3 coding DNA: TGTGCCAGCAGTCCCGACGGGACTAGCGGGAGCACAGATACGCAGTATTTT.

The CDR3 spells CASSQRRGVQPQHF. CDR3 coding DNA: TGCGCCAGCAGCCAAAGGAGGGGGGTCCAGCCCCAGCATTTT. The chain couples TRBV4-1 to TRBJ1-5; a possible D gene is TRBD1 (6 bases). The germline gives CDR1 MGHRA, CDR2 YSYEKL. The CDR3 runs to 14 residues. Trimming pared 2 bases from V and 7 bases from J, leaving 12 bases between.

This clone came up once. This CDR3 is also generated by other DNA sequences in the sample. The chain carries TRBV2 and TRBJ2-5; possibly TRBD1 or TRBD2 for D (6 bases each). V shed 7 bases and J shed 4 bases, with 13 bases lying between them. The V gene's germline CDR1 is SNHLY and CDR2 FYNNEI. This CDR3 contains 13 residues. The CDR3 coding sequence is TGTGCCAGCAAGGGGGACGGGGGAGAGACCCAGTACTTC. This codes for CASKGDGGETQYF.

Comments on this clone: Since no conserved phenylalanine or tryptophan closes the CDR3, a read error is the likely cause. It is unclear where the CDR3 begins or ends on the DNA, so no DNA is shown, and the CDR3 is as TCRdb lists it. J is TRBJ2-7 and V is TRBV2; TRBD2, the table's D call, was not compared with the DNA. Germline V gives CDR1 SNHLY, CDR2 FYNNEI. Counting both end residues, the CDR3 totals 12 amino acids. The CDR3 protein is CASSEYTLSSYL.